A single sample gave rise to the 32 T cell receptor beta chains below, sequenced in a study of CD8+ T cells in alopecia areata. The treatment: oral pan-JAK inhibitor, 5-10 mg twice daily. Extraction and reverse transcription of RNA yielded cDNA as the sequencing template. Using immunoSEQ multiplex PCR, the repertoire was profiled, and TCRdb retains in-frame clones only, with some absent. The sample has over 70,000 clones, around two thirds seen once. The sequenced sample was CD8+ T cells sorted from blood, obtained at week 24, from a patient treated with tofacitinib. These receptor sequences come from a human donor with alopecia areata.

This chain uses TRBV28 with TRBJ2-1; 9 bases are a match to TRBD2. Per the germline V gene, CDR1 is MDHEN and CDR2 is SYDVKM. This CDR3 contains 14 residues. J lost 5 bases, V lost 7 bases, and 6 bases had no gene match. CDR3 nucleotide sequence: TGTGCCAGCAACCGACTAGCGGCCGACAATGAGCAGTTCTTC. Translated, it gives CASNRLAADNEQFF.

V usage is TRBV4-3 and J usage is TRBJ2-7; TRBD1 aligns across 7 bases. V lost 1 base to trimming and J lost 0 bases; unmatched junction nucleotides: 0. Germline V gives CDR1 LGHNA, CDR2 YSLEER. The CDR3 has 14 residues. DNA of the CDR3: TGCGCCAGCAGCCAAGGGGACAGCTCCTACGAGCAGTACTTC. Amino acids: CASSQGDSSYEQYF.

This chain's CDR3 is CASSDRERGTGELFF. The DNA of the CDR3 is TGTGCCAGCAGCGACAGAGAGCGGGGCACCGGGGAGCTGTTTTTT. The V gene is TRBV5-4, the J gene TRBJ2-2; the match to TRBD2 covers 7 bases. After removal of 4 bases from V and 4 bases from J, the junction contained 7 bases not matched to a gene. CDR1 is SGHNT and CDR2 is YYREEE in the germline V gene (reference sequence). This CDR3 spans 15 amino acids.

This chain connects TRBV5-6 to TRBJ2-3; D may be TRBD1 or TRBD2 (5 bases each). The V end lost 0 bases, the J end lost 2 bases, and 13 bases lay between the germline ends. This CDR3 is 16 amino acids long. Germline V gives CDR1 SGHDT, CDR2 YYEEEE. The CDR3 sequence: CASSLDLGEYTDTQYF. In nucleotides, the CDR3 is TGTGCCAGCAGCTTGGACCTGGGGGAGTACACAGATACGCAGTATTTT.

J is TRBJ2-7 and V is TRBV27; 9 positions agree with TRBD1. Germline CDR1 MNHEY, CDR2 SMNVEV (reference sequence). V shed 6 bases and J 2 bases; nucleotides not matched to a gene: 5. The CDR3 has 14 amino acids. The CDR3 DNA reads as TGTGCCAGCAGAACCGGGACAGGGCCCTACGAGCAGTACTTC. Translation: CASRTGTGPYEQYF.

In its sample, this clone was seen many times. This CDR3 reads CASTTSAPSDTQYF. DNA for the CDR3: TGTGCCAGCACCACTAGCGCCCCTTCAGATACGCAGTATTTT. The chain couples TRBV10-3 to TRBJ2-3; 7 positions match TRBD2. The germline V gene encodes CDR1 ENHRY and CDR2 SYGVKD. The trim removed 10 bases at V and 4 bases at J, leaving 11 bases unmatched. The CDR3 is 14 amino acids.

This chain links TRBV29-1 with TRBJ1-3, with 7 bases aligning to TRBD1. The germline CDR1 and CDR2 sequences are SQVTM and ANQGSEA. Trimming cost V 1 base and J 0 bases; bases outside gene matches: 6. The CDR3 covers 16 residues. The CDR3 here is CSVEGQGGASGNTIYF. DNA for the CDR3: TGCAGCGTTGAAGGACAGGGTGGAGCCTCTGGAAACACCATATATTTT.

This clone came up once. This chain uses TRBV4-2 with TRBJ1-3, with D perhaps matching TRBD1 (6 bases). The CDR3 contains 16 residues. V was pared by 0 bases and J by 0 bases, with 9 bases between. In germline, CDR1 is LGHNA, CDR2 YNFKEQ. The CDR3 sequence: CASSQDPGDSGNTIYF. The CDR3, as DNA: TGTGCCAGCAGCCAAGACCCAGGGGACTCTGGAAACACCATATATTTT.

The gene calls are TRBV30 and TRBJ2-3, with D maybe TRBD1 (6 bases). V gave up 3 bases and J gave up 3 bases, with 16 bases separating them. The germline V gene has CDR1 GTSNPN and CDR2 SVGIG (reference sequence). This CDR3 spans 15 amino acids. CDR3 sequence reads: CAWSKYRAGTDTQYF. The DNA for the CDR3 is TGTGCCTGGAGCAAATACAGGGCCGGGACAGATACGCAGTATTTT.

This rearrangement joins TRBV5-5 to TRBJ2-1; D is unresolved. Germline assignment: CDR1 SGHKS and CDR2 YYEKEE (reference sequence). The CDR3 contains 15 residues. Trimming left V 0 bases short and J 0 bases short, with 7 bases between. The CDR3: CASSLERSSYNEQFF. DNA of the CDR3: TGTGCCAGCAGCTTGGAACGGAGCTCCTACAATGAGCAGTTCTTC.

The DNA for the CDR3 is TGCGCCAGCAGCTTCCAATTGGCGGGGGGATACAATGAGCAGTTCTTC. This encodes CASSFQLAGGYNEQFF. The V call is TRBV5-1, the J call TRBJ2-1; 8 bases line up with TRBD2. CDR3 size: 16 residues. Germline CDR1 and CDR2: SGHRS and YFSETQ. With V trimmed by 2 bases and J by 4 bases, 8 bases remained unmatched.

This chain links TRBV5-1 with TRBJ2-7; 10 nucleotides line up with TRBD1. Germline V gene sequence: CDR1 SGHRS, CDR2 YFSETQ. The CDR3 totals 12 residues. V shed 4 bases, J shed 12 bases, and the junction held 7 bases outside the gene matches. CDR3 in DNA: TGCGCCAGCAGCGAACCGGGACAGGGGATGTACTTC. It yields the protein CASSEPGQGMYF.

The sample holds one count of this clone. The chain combines TRBV29-1 with TRBJ1-1; D not certain. Germline values: CDR1 SQVTM, CDR2 ANQGSEA. V dropped 6 bases and J dropped 1 base, with 12 bases sitting between them. There are 13 residues in the CDR3. The CDR3 reads CSVPLGGNTEAFF. Written as DNA, the CDR3 is TGCAGCGTCCCCTTGGGAGGGAACACTGAAGCTTTCTTT.

The chain recombines TRBV14 with TRBJ2-7; D gene unclear. This CDR3 is 15 amino acids long. Germline assignment: CDR1 SGHDN and CDR2 FVKESK. Trimming left V 0 bases short and J 6 bases short, with 15 bases between. The CDR3 DNA reads TGTGCCAGCAGCCAAGATCTTCTAGATAAGGGCGAGCAGTACTTC. The encoded protein is CASSQDLLDKGEQYF.

The genes are TRBV7-9 and TRBJ2-2; tentative D call: TRBD2 (5 bases). The CDR3 contains 16 residues. Germline V gene data show CDR1 as SEHNR and CDR2 as FQNEAQ (reference sequence). V gave up 5 bases and J gave up 2 bases, with 15 bases separating them. Here the CDR3 DNA reads TGTGCCAGCAGCCAAGGAAGTGGACTTAACACCGGGGAGCTGTTTTTT. Protein: CASSQGSGLNTGELFF.

The rearrangement uses TRBV4-3 and TRBJ1-6; TRBD1 is a possible D gene (5 bases). The CDR3 is 15 residues long. The germline gives CDR1 LGHNA, CDR2 YSLEER. V was cut by 0 bases and J by 6 bases, with 9 bases left in between. The CDR3 loop is CASSQEAGFNSPLHF. The CDR3 nucleotides are TGCGCCAGCAGCCAAGAGGCAGGGTTTAATTCACCCCTCCACTTT.

V and J are TRBV13 and TRBJ2-7, with TRBD1 as a possible D gene (7 bases). Between the trimmed V and J ends, which lost 4 bases and 1 base, there was a span of 14 bases. The CDR3 has 15 amino acids. Germline CDR1 reads PRHDT; CDR2 reads FYEKMQ (reference sequence). The CDR3 DNA reads as TGTGCCAGCAGCTCGCGACAGGGACTTTCCTACGAGCAGTACTTC. Translated: CASSSRQGLSYEQYF.

The rearrangement joins TRBV28 to TRBJ2-2; tentative D call: TRBD1 (5 bases). The germline CDR1 and CDR2 sequences are MDHEN and SYDVKM. The CDR3 is made up of 14 amino acids. Trimming removed 5 bases at V and 1 base at J, with 8 bases between. CDR3 DNA: TGTGCCAGCAGTGGGCAGGGGAACACCGGGGAGCTGTTTTTT. It codes for CASSGQGNTGELFF. The whole variable domain, remainder taken from reference TRBV28 and TRBJ2-2, is DVKVTQSSRYLVKRTGEKVFLECVQDMDHENMFWYRQDPGLGLRLIYFSYDVKMKEKGDIPEGYSVSREKKERFSLILESASTNQTSMYLCASSGQGNTGELFFGEGSRLTVL.

V and J are TRBV4-3 and TRBJ2-5; perhaps TRBD2 as D (5 bases). The CDR3 is 13 amino acids. Trimming cost V 0 bases and J 5 bases, with 7 bases left between them. Germline CDR1 reads LGHNA; CDR2 reads YSLEER. The CDR3, as DNA: TGCGCCAGCAGCCAAGATCGGAGGGAGACCCAGTACTTC. Translating gives CASSQDRRETQYF.

V usage is TRBV27 and J usage is TRBJ1-1; D call uncertain. The V gene lost 6 bases and the J gene lost 4 bases, with 15 bases spanning the gap. CDR3 size: 14 residues. CDR1 is MNHEY, CDR2 SMNVEV, per germline (reference sequence). CDR3 protein: CASSSLPVATEAFF. The CDR3 nucleotides are TGTGCCAGCAGCAGCCTGCCGGTCGCCACTGAAGCTTTCTTT.

This chain links TRBV6-5 with TRBJ2-3; TRBD2 is a possible D gene (6 bases). This CDR3 contains 14 residues. Trimming pared 5 bases from V and 6 bases from J, leaving 15 bases between. The germline CDR1 and CDR2 sequences are MNHEY and SVGAGI. The CDR3 spells CASSLLALHDTQYF. The DNA for the CDR3 is TGTGCCAGCAGTCTACTAGCTCTCCACGATACGCAGTATTTT.

The V call is TRBV9, the J call TRBJ1-1, with 9 nucleotides matching TRBD1. Trimming at V came to 0 bases and at J to 3 bases, leaving 3 bases not matched to a gene. This CDR3 has 15 residues. CDR1 SGDLS and CDR2 YYNGEE come from the germline V gene. The CDR3, as DNA: TGTGCCAGCAGCGTAGAAGGGACAGGGCACACTGAAGCTTTCTTT. Encoded protein: CASSVEGTGHTEAFF. Full variable domain (rest looked up from reference TRBV9 and TRBJ1-1): DSGVTQTPKHLITATGQRVTLRCSPRSGDLSVYWYQQSLDQGLQFLIQYYNGEERAKGNILERFSAQQFPDLHSELNLSSLELGDSALYFCASSVEGTGHTEAFFGQGTRLTVV.

The gene calls are TRBV19 and TRBJ1-1; D gene ambiguous. Per germline, CDR1 LNHDA and CDR2 SQIVND (reference sequence). V was cut by 8 bases and J by 1 base, with 5 bases left in between. The CDR3 sequence is 11 residues long. CDR3 nucleotides: TGTGCCAGTTTCGGGAACACTGAAGCTTTCTTT. Amino acid sequence: CASFGNTEAFF.

The J gene is TRBJ2-7, the V gene TRBV28; 8 nucleotides agree with TRBD1. CDR3 size: 14 residues. Per the germline V gene, CDR1 is MDHEN and CDR2 is SYDVKM. After removal of 6 bases from V and 7 bases from J, the junction contained 11 bases not matched to a gene. The CDR3 reads CASRIRTGLREQYF. CDR3 DNA sequence: TGTGCCAGCAGGATAAGGACAGGGCTTAGAGAGCAGTACTTC. The full variable domain, rest sourced from reference TRBV28 and TRBJ2-7, is DVKVTQSSRYLVKRTGEKVFLECVQDMDHENMFWYRQDPGLGLRLIYFSYDVKMKEKGDIPEGYSVSREKKERFSLILESASTNQTSMYLCASRIRTGLREQYFGPGTRLTVT.

This clone was picked up many times. V gene TRBV13 combines with J gene TRBJ1-6; D is unclear. CDR3 length equals 17 residues. The V gene's germline CDR1 is PRHDT and CDR2 FYEKMQ (reference sequence). The V end was cut by 3 bases, the J end by 0 bases, with 12 bases between. DNA for the CDR3: TGTGCCAGCAGCTTGAGTGAAACCAGCTCCTATAATTCACCCCTCCACTTT. This encodes CASSLSETSSYNSPLHF.

The V gene is TRBV5-1, the J gene TRBJ2-7, with D unclear. The CDR3 is made up of 12 amino acids. Per germline, CDR1 SGHRS and CDR2 YFSETQ. The V and J ends lost 0 bases and 5 bases respectively, with 6 bases between them. The CDR3 DNA follows: TGCGCCAGCAGCTTGGCCAGGAACGAGCAGTACTTC. This encodes CASSLARNEQYF.

The chain has TRBV27 and TRBJ1-2, with D hard to call. The V and J ends lost 2 bases and 4 bases respectively, with 11 bases between them. Per germline, CDR1 MNHEY and CDR2 SMNVEV (reference sequence). The CDR3 runs to 14 residues. The chain's CDR3 is CASSLTGFAYGYTF. As DNA, the CDR3 is TGTGCCAGCAGTTTAACGGGGTTTGCCTATGGCTACACCTTC.

V gene TRBV6-6 combines with J gene TRBJ2-1; D not resolved. The germline gives CDR1 MNHNY, CDR2 SVGAGI (reference sequence). CDR3 size: 11 residues. V was trimmed by 7 bases and J by 6 bases, leaving 7 bases between them. This chain's CDR3 is CASISSNEQFF. The CDR3 DNA reads as TGTGCCAGCATTTCCAGCAATGAGCAGTTCTTC.

The V call is TRBV6-5, the J call TRBJ2-1; D is unresolved. Germline CDR1 MNHEY, CDR2 SVGAGI. With 4 bases removed from V and 8 bases from J, the gap between germline ends came to 12 bases. This CDR3 is 13 amino acids long. CDR3 loop: CASSLGQADEQFF. The CDR3 bases are TGTGCCAGCAGTTTAGGGCAGGCGGATGAGCAGTTCTTC.

V is TRBV27 and J is TRBJ2-1; TRBD2 agrees at 11 bases. Germline CDR1 is MNHEY and CDR2 is SMNVEV (reference sequence). CDR3 length: 15 amino acids. J gave up 3 bases and V 6 bases, and 4 bases lay outside the gene matches. DNA for the CDR3: TGTGCCAGCAGACCCGGGACTAGCGGCTACAATGAGCAGTTCTTC. Protein: CASRPGTSGYNEQFF.

The J gene is TRBJ2-2, the V gene TRBV5-1, with 9 bases that match TRBD1. The CDR3 consists of 15 residues. With 3 bases clipped from V and 3 bases from J, the junction kept 3 bases outside the gene matches. In germline, CDR1 is SGHRS, CDR2 YFSETQ. The CDR3 reads CASSYTGGDTGELFF. The DNA of the CDR3 is TGCGCCAGCAGCTATACAGGGGGCGACACCGGGGAGCTGTTTTTT.

This sequence joins TRBV10-3 and TRBJ2-6; TRBD1 aligns across 9 bases. Germline CDR1 reads ENHRY; CDR2 reads SYGVKD. This CDR3 has 19 amino acids. V dropped 5 bases and J dropped 3; count of bases not matched to a gene: 14. In DNA, the CDR3 is TGTGCCATCAGTACGAAGAGGGGACAGGGAACTTATGGGGCCAACGTCCTGACTTTC. Amino acids: CAISTKRGQGTYGANVLTF.